The 5 T cell receptor beta chains given below trace back to one sample, sequenced in a study of blood T cell repertoires in COVID-19. The assay was immunoSEQ multiplex PCR, and TCRdb's table has in-frame clones only and misses some. The profile shows 150,000 or so clones, roughly two thirds of them singletons. Material: peripheral blood. These receptors were obtained from a woman aged 70-85 years with acute or convalescent COVID-19.

V gene TRBV30 combines with J gene TRBJ2-7, with D possibly matching TRBD1 (7 bases). V was clipped by 7 bases and J by 0 bases, with 19 bases between them. This CDR3 has 15 residues. CDR1 GTSNPN and CDR2 SVGIG come from the germline V gene (reference sequence). The chain's CDR3 is CAFTQGGGLSYEQYF. The CDR3 nucleotides read TGTGCCTTCACTCAGGGGGGTGGCCTCTCCTACGAGCAGTACTTC. The whole variable domain, remainder taken from reference TRBV30 and TRBJ2-7, is SQTIHQWPATLVQPVGSPLSLECTVEGTSNPNLYWYRQAAGRGLQLLFYSVGIGQISSEVPQNLSASRPQDRQFILSSKKLLLSDSGFYLCAFTQGGGLSYEQYFGPGTRLTVT.

This clone was recorded a few times. The chain recombines TRBV4-1 with TRBJ2-3; 8 bases are a match to TRBD2. V shed 2 bases and J 2 bases; nucleotides not matched to a gene: 9. This CDR3 is built from 17 residues. Germline-derived CDR1 and CDR2 are MGHRA and YSYEKL. CDR3 region: CASSQTTTSVFTDTQYF. CDR3 DNA: TGCGCCAGCAGCCAAACCACGACTAGCGTTTTCACAGATACGCAGTATTTT.

There are a few counts of this clone. This chain uses TRBV6-8 with TRBJ2-5; TRBD1 is a possible D gene (6 bases). The CDR3 covers 17 residues. Germline CDR1 MNHGY, CDR2 SAAAGT. With 2 bases removed from V and 1 base from J, the gap between germline ends came to 17 bases. Written as DNA, the CDR3 is TGTGCCAGCAGTTACCACCCCCACAGGGCCCTCCAAGAGACCCAGTACTTC. It codes for CASSYHPHRALQETQYF.

The chain has TRBV29-1 and TRBJ2-2, with 11 bases identical to TRBD2. CDR1 is SQVTM and CDR2 is ANQGSEA in the germline V gene. The V gene end was trimmed by 7 bases and the J gene end by 6 bases; junction bases not matched to a gene: 4. The length of the CDR3 is 13 residues. CDR3 sequence reads: CSGLAGGAGELFF. CDR3 DNA: TGCAGCGGATTAGCGGGGGGGGCCGGGGAGCTGTTTTTT.

The chain couples TRBV3-1 (or the pseudogene TRBV3-2) to TRBJ2-1, with TRBD2 matching 7 bases. CDR1 and CDR2 from the germline V gene are LGHDT and YNNKEL (reference sequence). Unmatched junction bases numbered 3, after V lost 6 bases and J lost 4 bases. The CDR3 runs to 13 residues. The DNA for the CDR3 is TGTGCCAGCAGGGACGGGGGGTACAATGAGCAGTTCTTC. Translated, it gives CASRDGGYNEQFF.